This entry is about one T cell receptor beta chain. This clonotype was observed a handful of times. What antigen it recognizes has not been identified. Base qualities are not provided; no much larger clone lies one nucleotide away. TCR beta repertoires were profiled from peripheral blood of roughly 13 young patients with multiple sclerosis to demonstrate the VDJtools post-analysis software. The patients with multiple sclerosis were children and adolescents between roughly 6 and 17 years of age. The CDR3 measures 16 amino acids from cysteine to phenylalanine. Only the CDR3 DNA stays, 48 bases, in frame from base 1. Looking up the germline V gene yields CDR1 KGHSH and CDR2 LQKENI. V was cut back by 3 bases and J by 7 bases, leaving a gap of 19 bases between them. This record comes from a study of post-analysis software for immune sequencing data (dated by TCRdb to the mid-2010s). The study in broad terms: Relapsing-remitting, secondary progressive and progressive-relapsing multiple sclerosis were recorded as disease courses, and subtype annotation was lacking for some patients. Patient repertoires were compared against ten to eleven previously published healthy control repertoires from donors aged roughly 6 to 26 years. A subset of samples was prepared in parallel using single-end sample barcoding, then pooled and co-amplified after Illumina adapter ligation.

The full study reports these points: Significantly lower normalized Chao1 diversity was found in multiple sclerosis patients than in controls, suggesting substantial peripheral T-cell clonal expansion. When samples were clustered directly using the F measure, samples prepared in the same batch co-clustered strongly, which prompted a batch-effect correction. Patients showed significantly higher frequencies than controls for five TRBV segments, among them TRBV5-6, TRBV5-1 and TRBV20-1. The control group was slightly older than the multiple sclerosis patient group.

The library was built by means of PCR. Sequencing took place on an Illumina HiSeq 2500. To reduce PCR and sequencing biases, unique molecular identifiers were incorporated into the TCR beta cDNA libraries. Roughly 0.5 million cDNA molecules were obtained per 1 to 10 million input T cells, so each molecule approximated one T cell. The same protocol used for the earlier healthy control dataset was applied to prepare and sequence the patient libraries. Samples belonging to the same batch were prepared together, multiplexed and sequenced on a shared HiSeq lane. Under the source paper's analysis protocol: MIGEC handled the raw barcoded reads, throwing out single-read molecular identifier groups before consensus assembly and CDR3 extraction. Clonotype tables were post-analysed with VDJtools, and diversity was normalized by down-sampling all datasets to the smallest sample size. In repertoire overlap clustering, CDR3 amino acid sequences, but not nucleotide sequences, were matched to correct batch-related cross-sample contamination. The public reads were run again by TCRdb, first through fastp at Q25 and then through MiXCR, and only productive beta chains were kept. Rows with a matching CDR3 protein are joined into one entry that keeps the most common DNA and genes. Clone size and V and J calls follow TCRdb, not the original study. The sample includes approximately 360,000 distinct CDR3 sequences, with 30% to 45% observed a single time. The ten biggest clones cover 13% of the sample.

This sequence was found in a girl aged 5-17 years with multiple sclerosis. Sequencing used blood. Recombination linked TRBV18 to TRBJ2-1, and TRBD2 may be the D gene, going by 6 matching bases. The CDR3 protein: CASSPGRGKERNEQFF. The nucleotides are TGTGCCAGCTCACCTGGCCGCGGGAAGGAAAGAAATGAGCAGTTCTTC.